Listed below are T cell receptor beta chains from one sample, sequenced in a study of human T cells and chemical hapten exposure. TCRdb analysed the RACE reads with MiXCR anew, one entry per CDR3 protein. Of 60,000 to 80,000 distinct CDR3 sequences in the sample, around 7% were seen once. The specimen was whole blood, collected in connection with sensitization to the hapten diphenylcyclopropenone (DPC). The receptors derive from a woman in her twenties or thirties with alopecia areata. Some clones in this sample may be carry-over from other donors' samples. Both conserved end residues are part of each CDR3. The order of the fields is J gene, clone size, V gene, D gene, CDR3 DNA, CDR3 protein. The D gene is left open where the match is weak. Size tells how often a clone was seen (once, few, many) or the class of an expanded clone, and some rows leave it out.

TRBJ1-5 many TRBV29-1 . TGCAGCGTTGAAGGCCCGGGATTGGGGTCCCCCCAGCATTTT CSVEGPGLGSPQHF
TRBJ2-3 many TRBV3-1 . TGTGCCAGCAGCCCTGAAACGCCAGGGTCAGATACGCAGTATTTT CASSPETPGSDTQYF
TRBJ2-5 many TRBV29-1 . TGCAGCGTTGCACGGGACATGGAAGAGACCCAGTACTTC CSVARDMEETQYF
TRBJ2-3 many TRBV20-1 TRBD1 TGCAGCGGGGACAGGGGTGGTACAGATACGCAGTATTTT CSGDRGGTDTQYF
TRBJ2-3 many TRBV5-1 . TGCGCCAGCAGCCCTAACAGGGTCTTTACGCAGTATTTT CASSPNRVFTQYF
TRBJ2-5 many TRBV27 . TGTGCCAGCAAGGCGGCCTCGGGGGAGACCCAGTACTTC CASKAASGETQYF
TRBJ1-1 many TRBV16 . TGTGCCAGCAGCCTGGGGGGTTGGGGCACTGAAGCTTTCTTT CASSLGGWGTEAFF
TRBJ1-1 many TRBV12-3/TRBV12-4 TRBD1 TGTGCCAGCAGTTTTTCGAACAACAATTACAGGGGACCCGGAGCTTTCTTT CASSFSNNNYRGPGAFF
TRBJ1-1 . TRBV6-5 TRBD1 TGTGCCAGCAGCAGGGGGACCTTTGAAGCTTTCTTT CASSRGTFEAFF
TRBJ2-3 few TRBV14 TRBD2 TGTGCCAGCAGCCAGAGAACGGGGGGATGTACAGATACGCAGTATTTT CASSQRTGGCTDTQYF
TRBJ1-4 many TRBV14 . TGTGCCAGCAGCCGAGACACCCTTTCTACTAATGAAAAACTGTTTTTT CASSRDTLSTNEKLFF
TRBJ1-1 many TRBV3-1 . TGTGCCAGCAGCCAAGTCCCGGTGGGGGGCCGAACTGAAGCTTTCTTT CASSQVPVGGRTEAFF
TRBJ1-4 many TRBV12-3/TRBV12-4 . TGTGCCAGCAGTTTCGGCACAGTAAATGAAAAACTGTTTTTT CASSFGTVNEKLFF
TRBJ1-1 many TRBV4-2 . TGTGCCAGCAGCCATGACGCCGGGACGGGGGATAACACTGAAGCTTTCTTT CASSHDAGTGDNTEAFF
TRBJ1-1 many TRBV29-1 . TGCAGCGTTGAAGCCGGACACACTGAAGCTTTCTTT CSVEAGHTEAFF
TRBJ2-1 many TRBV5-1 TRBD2 TGCGCCAGCAGCTACCCTATAGGGGGGACTAGCGGGCGTCCTAGCTCCTACAATGAGCAGTTCTTC CASSYPIGGTSGRPSSYNEQFF
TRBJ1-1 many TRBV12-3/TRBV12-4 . TGTGCCAGCACCCGCCTCAGGGAGGCTGAAGCTTTCTTT CASTRLREAEAFF
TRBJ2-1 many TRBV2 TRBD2 TGTGCCAGCAGTGTCACTAGCGGGGGGGTAGATGAGCAGTTCTTC CASSVTSGGVDEQFF
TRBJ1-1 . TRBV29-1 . TGCAGCGTTGATCTCGGGGGAATGGGCACTGAAGCTTTCTTT CSVDLGGMGTEAFF
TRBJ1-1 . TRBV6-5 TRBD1 TGTGCCAGCAGTTACGGACAGGGCGGGGTGAACACTGAAGCTTTCTTT CASSYGQGGVNTEAFF